The rows below give T cell receptor beta chains drawn from one sample of a study of T cell responses to AZD1222 COVID-19 vaccine. Repertoires were generated with immunoSEQ multiplex PCR, while TCRdb's copy carries only in-frame clones and drops some. The sample contains some 130,000 clones, 90% of which appear only once. Source: peripheral blood, taken on day 0 of AZD1222 vaccination. Source of these receptors: an adult in good health. Both conserved end residues are part of each CDR3. A D gene is named only where the DNA matches it firmly. Some rows mark clone size as missing; the rest say once, few, many or name a class of expanded clone.

clone_size,d_call,v_call,j_call,cdr3_nt,cdr3_aa
.,.,TRBV15,TRBJ1-2,TGTGCCACCAGCAGAGAAACGGGGGTTAGTTATGGCTACACCTTC,CATSRETGVSYGYTF
.,.,TRBV28,TRBJ1-2,TGTGCCAGCAATTCATACAGGGTACCCCGCGTCTATGGCTACACCTTC,CASNSYRVPRVYGYTF
.,.,TRBV11-2,TRBJ1-5,TGTGCCAGCAGCCGAACAGGGAACAATCAGCCCCAGCATTTT,CASSRTGNNQPQHF
.,.,TRBV18,TRBJ2-2,TGTGCCAGCCCTTCACAGAAGGAGGCGAACACCGGGGAGCTGTTTTTT,CASPSQKEANTGELFF
.,TRBD1,TRBV6-5,TRBJ1-6,TGTGCCAGCAGTTACTCTTCTCAGGGGGCTAGTTCACCCCTCCACTTT,CASSYSSQGASSPLHF
.,TRBD1,TRBV13,TRBJ1-1,TGTGCCAGCAGCGCAGGGACAGCGTCCGAAGCTTTCTTT,CASSAGTASEAFF
.,.,TRBV6-4,TRBJ2-1,TGTGCCAGCGGGGGAGGTAGCGGAAGCTCCTACAATGAGCAGTTCTTC,CASGGGSGSSYNEQFF
.,TRBD1,TRBV11-1,TRBJ1-2,TGTGCCAGCAGCCCGAACGTTGGACAGGGGCGCTATGGCTACACCTTC,CASSPNVGQGRYGYTF
.,.,TRBV7-6,TRBJ2-2,TGTGCCAGCAGCCCGGCCCCAGAGGTGAAGACCGGGGAGCTGTTTTTT,CASSPAPEVKTGELFF
.,.,TRBV29-1,TRBJ1-1,TGCAGCGTTGAAAAACCCGGTCCCGAAGCTTTCTTT,CSVEKPGPEAFF
once,.,TRBV7-9,TRBJ2-5,TGTGCCAGCAGCTTCGGTTCGCGGAGGGACTCCCAAGAGACCCAGTACTTC,CASSFGSRRDSQETQYF
.,TRBD1,TRBV27,TRBJ1-2,TGTGCCAGCAGCTATGACAGGGGTTATGGCTACACCTTC,CASSYDRGYGYTF
.,TRBD1,TRBV5-6,TRBJ2-5,TGTGCCAGCAGCTTCTTTATTCTTAGGACAGGGGGCCAAGAGACCCAGTACTTC,CASSFFILRTGGQETQYF
once,.,TRBV30,TRBJ1-1,TGTGCCTGGAGCGGACCTAGATCCCCGGCTTTCTTT,CAWSGPRSPAFF
.,TRBD2,TRBV2,TRBJ2-7,TGTGCCAGCAGTACCGGGACTAGCGCCGACGAGCAGTACTTC,CASSTGTSADEQYF
.,.,TRBV29-1,TRBJ1-2,TGCAGCGACGGGCCGGTAGGCTACACCTTC,CSDGPVGYTF
.,.,TRBV5-6,TRBJ1-4,TGTGCCAGCAGCTTAAGGGCAAATGAAAAACTGTTTTTT,CASSLRANEKLFF
.,TRBD1,TRBV28,TRBJ2-5,TGTGCCAGCAGTCTAGGGACAGGGGGCTACCAAGAGACCCAGTACTTC,CASSLGTGGYQETQYF
.,.,TRBV19,TRBJ1-5,TGTGCCAGTAGTATAGGACAGTATCAGCCCCAGCATTTT,CASSIGQYQPQHF
.,TRBD2,TRBV5-5,TRBJ2-3,TGTGCCAGCAGCATAACTAGCGGGGGGGCTGCGCAGTATTTT,CASSITSGGAAQYF
.,TRBD2,TRBV6-4,TRBJ2-1,TGTGCCAGCAGTGACGGTGGTCTAGCGGGACGGGGTGAGCAGTTCTTC,CASSDGGLAGRGEQFF
once,.,TRBV19,TRBJ1-1,TGTGCCAGTAGTATTAGTGGAGAATGGACTGAAGCTTTCTTT,CASSISGEWTEAFF
.,.,TRBV5-1,TRBJ1-6,TGCGCCAGCAGCTTAGACGGGTCTGACTCACCCCTCCACTTT,CASSLDGSDSPLHF
.,.,TRBV7-3,TRBJ2-1,TGTGCCAGCAGCTTATTACAGGGCGACAATGAGCAGTTCTTC,CASSLLQGDNEQFF